The 25 T cell receptor beta chains reported below all come from one sample, sequenced in a study of blood T cell repertoires in COVID-19. Using immunoSEQ multiplex PCR, the repertoire was profiled, and TCRdb retains in-frame clones only, with some absent. Among under 400,000 clones, approximately 89% were seen once, and the ten largest hold under 11%. The sequencing sample was made of peripheral blood. The receptor source for this set is a woman in her twenties or thirties with COVID-19, enrolled during active disease.

The rearrangement joins TRBV5-6 to TRBJ1-5; TRBD1 matches at 7 bases. With V trimmed by 5 bases and J by 0 bases, 8 bases remained unmatched. Germline V gene sequence: CDR1 SGHDT, CDR2 YYEEEE. The CDR3 is made up of 16 amino acids. CDR3 residues: CASSRSGGPSNQPQHF. CDR3 sequence (DNA): TGTGCCAGCAGTAGATCAGGGGGTCCTAGCAATCAGCCCCAGCATTTT. Full variable domain (missing parts from reference TRBV5-6 and TRBJ1-5): DAGVTQSPTHLIKTRGQQVTLRCSPKSGHDTVSWYQQALGQGPQFIFQYYEEEERQRGNFPDRFSGHQFPNYSSELNVNALLLGDSALYLCASSRSGGPSNQPQHFGDGTRLSIL.

The chain employs TRBV30 and TRBJ2-3; 8 nucleotides line up with TRBD1. The germline V gene has CDR1 GTSNPN and CDR2 SVGIG (reference sequence). With V trimmed by 6 bases and J by 0 bases, 8 bases remained unmatched. This CDR3 region has 15 residues. CDR3 loop: CACTGGSGSTDTQYF. CDR3 in DNA: TGTGCCTGCACAGGGGGGAGCGGGAGCACAGATACGCAGTATTTT.

This sequence joins TRBV11-2 and TRBJ1-6; TRBD1 matches at 7 bases. Germline V gives CDR1 SGHAT, CDR2 FQNNGV. This CDR3 comprises 15 residues. V dropped 0 bases and J dropped 7; count of bases not matched to a gene: 3. CDR3 DNA sequence: TGTGCCAGCAGCTTAGATAGACAGGGAAATTCACCCCTCCACTTT. Amino acid sequence: CASSLDRQGNSPLHF.

This CDR3 is CASRLLGGDYGYTF. In DNA, the CDR3 is TGTGCCAGCAGATTGCTCGGGGGTGACTATGGCTACACCTTC. The chain has TRBV5-4 and TRBJ1-2, with a possible D match to TRBD1 (5 bases). Trimming took 5 bases from V and 3 from J, leaving 14 bases between them. In germline, CDR1 is SGHNT, CDR2 YYREEE (reference sequence). This CDR3 region has 14 residues.

The chain carries TRBV4-1 and TRBJ1-2; no firm D call. Between the trimmed V and J ends, which lost 0 bases and 4 bases, there was a span of 12 bases. Germline lookup yields CDR1 MGHRA and CDR2 YSYEKL. The CDR3 totals 15 residues. The CDR3 DNA follows: TGCGCCAGCAGCCAAGATCCAGCGAGAAGCTATGGCTACACCTTC. Protein sequence: CASSQDPARSYGYTF.

The genes are TRBV27 and TRBJ1-6; 8 bases map to TRBD1. Germline values: CDR1 MNHEY, CDR2 SMNVEV (reference sequence). The trim removed 4 bases at V and 14 bases at J, leaving 13 bases unmatched. The CDR3 spans 15 residues. In nucleotides, the CDR3 is TGTGCCAGCAGTTCCTTGGACAGGGAGTCCGCAGCCCTCCACTTT. This encodes CASSSLDRESAALHF.

The CDR3 sequence: CASSQEREVRDTQYF. As DNA, the CDR3 is TGCGCCAGCAGCCAAGAGCGGGAGGTTCGAGATACGCAGTATTTT. J is TRBJ2-3 and V is TRBV4-1, with 8 bases fitting TRBD2. Germline V lookup: CDR1 MGHRA, CDR2 YSYEKL. This CDR3 comprises 15 residues. V was pared by 0 bases and J by 5 bases, with 4 bases of the junction left unmatched.

V is TRBV7-2 and J is TRBJ2-7; 12 bases are shared with TRBD2. The CDR3 sequence is 14 residues long. The trim removed 0 bases at V and 8 bases at J, leaving 2 bases unmatched. Looked up from germline, CDR1 is SGHTA and CDR2 is FQGNSA. The CDR3 protein is CASSLALAGGKQYF. The CDR3 coding sequence is TGTGCCAGCAGCTTAGCACTAGCGGGAGGAAAGCAGTACTTC.

The chain links TRBV6-5 to TRBJ2-2, with D possibly being TRBD1 (5 bases). The CDR3 has 15 amino acids. The germline V and J ends were trimmed by 2 bases and 2 bases, with 9 bases remaining between them. In germline, CDR1 is MNHEY, CDR2 SVGAGI. This CDR3 is CASSYGAINTGELFF. CDR3 in DNA: TGTGCCAGCAGTTACGGGGCCATAAACACCGGGGAGCTGTTTTTT.

Only one count was recorded for this clone. V usage is TRBV19 and J usage is TRBJ2-7, with a tentative D call TRBD2 (7 bases). CDR1 is LNHDA and CDR2 is SQIVND in the germline V gene (reference sequence). The CDR3 spans 14 residues. Trimming took 9 bases from V and 2 from J, leaving 17 bases between them. This CDR3 reads CASQRDKGTYEQYF. CDR3 sequence (DNA): TGTGCCAGCCAGCGGGACAAGGGAACCTACGAGCAGTACTTC.

The V gene is TRBV19, the J gene TRBJ1-3; D gene ambiguous. The V gene lost 3 bases and the J gene lost 0 bases, with 9 bases spanning the gap. There are 15 residues in the CDR3. The germline CDR1 and CDR2 sequences are LNHDA and SQIVND (reference sequence). CDR3 nucleotides: TGTGCCAGTAGTATGGGCCTCGGCTCTGGAAACACCATATATTTT. Translated, it gives CASSMGLGSGNTIYF.

This chain uses TRBV28 with TRBJ1-4; D perhaps matches TRBD1 (6 bases). CDR1 is MDHEN, CDR2 SYDVKM, per germline. V was trimmed by 5 bases and J by 8 bases, leaving 15 bases between them. CDR3 length: 14 residues. The DNA of the CDR3 is TGTGCCAGCAGTAATCTGGGGCAGGGGGAAAAACTGTTTTTT. Its translation is CASSNLGQGEKLFF.

The CDR3 DNA reads as TGTGCCAGTAGTATAACGAACAGAGGGATCAATGAGCAGTTCTTC. Translated, it gives CASSITNRGINEQFF. The V gene is TRBV19, the J gene TRBJ2-1; maybe TRBD2 (5 bases). The V gene's germline CDR1 is LNHDA and CDR2 SQIVND (reference sequence). This CDR3 region has 15 residues. Trimming stripped 2 bases from V and 6 bases from J, with 14 bases between. Complete variable domain (other parts from reference TRBV19 and TRBJ2-1): DGGITQSPKYLFRKEGQNVTLSCEQNLNHDAMYWYRQDPGQGLRLIYYSQIVNDFQKGDIAEGYSVSREKKESFPLTVTSAQKNPTAFYLCASSITNRGINEQFFGPGTRLTVL.

The chain links TRBV29-1 to TRBJ2-2; possibly TRBD2 for D (5 bases). The germline V and J ends were trimmed by 4 bases and 5 bases, with 8 bases remaining between them. Germline values: CDR1 SQVTM, CDR2 ANQGSEA. This CDR3 comprises 12 residues. The CDR3 nucleotides are TGCAGCGTTGTCCGGGGAACCGGGGAGCTGTTTTTT. Translated: CSVVRGTGELFF.

J is TRBJ1-1 and V is TRBV29-1, with TRBD1 as a possible D gene (5 bases). Trimming shortened V by 2 bases and J by 7 bases, and 14 bases separated the two germline ends. Germline values: CDR1 SQVTM, CDR2 ANQGSEA. The CDR3 runs to 13 residues. The CDR3 loop reads CSVERSNGGEAFF. The DNA for the CDR3 is TGCAGCGTTGAACGGTCCAACGGGGGTGAAGCTTTCTTT.

The chain combines TRBV6-5 with TRBJ1-1; D remains ambiguous. The ends were cut back, 5 bases at V and 2 bases at J, with 12 bases in the middle. This CDR3 has 14 residues. Germline V gene sequence: CDR1 MNHEY, CDR2 SVGAGI. The chain's CDR3 is CASSLGEVNTEAFF. The CDR3 DNA follows: TGTGCCAGCAGTCTCGGGGAGGTCAACACTGAAGCTTTCTTT.

J is TRBJ2-5 and V is TRBV7-6, with a weak D call TRBD2 (6 bases). The CDR3 contains 15 residues. Germline loops: CDR1 SGHVS, CDR2 FNYEAQ. The V end was cut by 5 bases, the J end by 5 bases, with 18 bases between. CDR3 amino acids: CASSALRAAGETQYF. CDR3 DNA sequence: TGTGCCAGCAGCGCCCTCCGTGCCGCGGGGGAGACCCAGTACTTC. Drawing the rest from reference TRBV7-6 and TRBJ2-5, the complete variable domain is GAGVSQSPRYKVTKRGQDVALRCDPISGHVSLYWYRQALGQGPEFLTYFNYEAQQDKSGLPNDRFSAERPEGSISTLTIQRTEQRDSAMYRCASSALRAAGETQYFGPGTRLLVL.

The rearrangement links TRBV6-5 to TRBJ2-3; the D gene is possibly TRBD2 (6 bases). The CDR3 extends over 13 amino acids. The V and J ends lost 6 bases and 4 bases respectively, with 11 bases between them. Germline CDR1 is MNHEY and CDR2 is SVGAGI. CDR3 nucleotide sequence: TGTGCCAGCAGACCCTCTAGCGCAGATACGCAGTATTTT. Protein sequence: CASRPSSADTQYF.

The CDR3 loop is CASSQVLGTGGGEQYF. For the CDR3, the DNA is TGCGCCAGCAGCCAAGTCCTGGGGACAGGGGGCGGCGAGCAGTACTTC. The V gene is TRBV4-1, the J gene TRBJ2-7; 12 positions agree with TRBD1. Looked up from germline, CDR1 is MGHRA and CDR2 is YSYEKL. Unmatched junction bases numbered 7, after V lost 1 base and J lost 6 bases. The CDR3 is 16 amino acids.

The V and J genes are TRBV13 and TRBJ2-1, with 9 bases aligning to TRBD2. This CDR3 comprises 15 residues. Germline V gene data show CDR1 as PRHDT and CDR2 as FYEKMQ (reference sequence). Trimming removed 5 bases from V and 4 bases from J; junction bases left unmatched: 6. CDR3 amino acids: CASSTGTSFYNEQFF. CDR3 coding DNA: TGTGCCAGCAGCACCGGGACTAGCTTTTACAATGAGCAGTTCTTC. The full variable domain, rest sourced from reference TRBV13 and TRBJ2-1, is AAGVIQSPRHLIKEKRETATLKCYPIPRHDTVYWYQQGPGQDPQFLISFYEKMQSDKGSIPDRFSAQQFSDYHSELNMSSLELGDSALYFCASSTGTSFYNEQFFGPGTRLTVL.

The chain links TRBV5-5 to TRBJ1-1; D is undetermined. The CDR3 extends over 15 amino acids. Per the germline V gene, CDR1 is SGHKS and CDR2 is YYEKEE (reference sequence). The germline V and J ends were trimmed by 1 base and 8 bases, with 18 bases remaining between them. The CDR3 protein is CASSLKRIPLREAFF. Written as DNA, the CDR3 is TGTGCCAGCAGCTTGAAGAGAATTCCACTGAGAGAAGCTTTCTTT. The entire variable domain, with the rest obtained from reference TRBV5-5 and TRBJ1-1, is as follows: DAGVTQSPTHLIKTRGQQVTLRCSPISGHKSVSWYQQVLGQGPQFIFQYYEKEERGRGNFPDRFSARQFPNYSSELNVNALLLGDSALYLCASSLKRIPLREAFFGQGTRLTVV.

This chain connects TRBV19 to TRBJ2-4, with D perhaps TRBD1 (6 bases). V was trimmed by 4 bases and J by 1 base, leaving 14 bases between them. The CDR3 spans 16 residues. Germline-derived CDR1 and CDR2 are LNHDA and SQIVND (reference sequence). This CDR3 is CASSTTGMWAKNIQYF. The CDR3 nucleotides read TGTGCCAGTAGTACCACAGGGATGTGGGCCAAAAACATTCAGTACTTC.

The chain recombines TRBV11-3 with TRBJ2-1; 13 bases fit TRBD2. CDR3 length: 15 amino acids. Germline loops: CDR1 SGHNT, CDR2 YENEEA. The V segment lost 2 bases and the J segment 8 bases; nucleotides outside the gene matches: 3. The CDR3 sequence: CASSLRTSGRHEQFF. The CDR3 DNA reads TGTGCCAGCAGCTTAAGGACTAGCGGGAGACATGAGCAGTTCTTC.

V gene TRBV5-1 combines with J gene TRBJ1-1; 12 bases are shared with TRBD1. Germline CDR1 reads SGHRS; CDR2 reads YFSETQ. The CDR3 consists of 17 residues. The V and J ends lost 4 bases and 0 bases, in that order; junction bases with no gene match: 7. In nucleotides, the CDR3 is TGCGCCAGCAGCGTCCGGGACAGGGGGCCCCTGAACACTGAAGCTTTCTTT. Its translation: CASSVRDRGPLNTEAFF.

The gene calls are TRBV19 and TRBJ1-5, with 7 bases identical to TRBD1. Germline lookup yields CDR1 LNHDA and CDR2 SQIVND (reference sequence). The V segment lost 7 bases and the J segment 4 bases; nucleotides outside the gene matches: 10. The CDR3 consists of 15 residues. This CDR3 reads CASTKTGTDNQPQHF. CDR3 DNA sequence: TGTGCCAGTACCAAGACCGGGACAGATAATCAGCCCCAGCATTTT.